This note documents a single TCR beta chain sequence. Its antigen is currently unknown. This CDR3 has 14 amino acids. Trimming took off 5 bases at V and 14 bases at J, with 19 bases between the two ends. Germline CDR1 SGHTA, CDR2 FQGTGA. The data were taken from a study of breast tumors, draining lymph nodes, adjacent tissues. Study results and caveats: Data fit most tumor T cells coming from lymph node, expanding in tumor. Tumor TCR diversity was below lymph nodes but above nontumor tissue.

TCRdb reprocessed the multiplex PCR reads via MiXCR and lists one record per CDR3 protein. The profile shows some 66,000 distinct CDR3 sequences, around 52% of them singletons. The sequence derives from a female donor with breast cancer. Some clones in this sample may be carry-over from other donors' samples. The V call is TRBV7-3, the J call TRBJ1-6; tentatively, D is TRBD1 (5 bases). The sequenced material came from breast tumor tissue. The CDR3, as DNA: TGTGCCAGCAGCCTCTACAGGCGGGGTGGGACCCTCCACTTT. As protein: CASSLYRRGGTLHF.